The 14 T cell receptor beta chains given below trace back to one sample, sequenced in a study of shared clonotypes between healthy human individuals. Here immunoSEQ multiplex PCR was the method, and the copy in TCRdb shows in-frame clones only, minus some. This sample has 550,000 to 800,000 clones, with about 90% found just once. Material: memory CD8+ T cells from PBMCs. Subset noted: CD45RO+ cells pooled with CCR7-negative TemRA cells. The receptors stem from a young man in good health. Some clones in this sample may be carry-over from other donors' samples.

This sequence joins TRBV18 and TRBJ2-5; D call uncertain. Per germline, CDR1 KGHSH and CDR2 LQKENI. The CDR3 is made up of 14 amino acids. Trimming removed 0 bases from V and 5 bases from J, with 10 bases in between. CDR3 DNA sequence: TGTGCCAGCTCACCACCTATACGTGGCGAGACCCAGTACTTC. Translated: CASSPPIRGETQYF.

This clone showed up just once. The chain has TRBV28 and TRBJ1-5; no reliable D call. The germline V gene has CDR1 MDHEN and CDR2 SYDVKM. Trimming took 3 bases from V and 3 from J, leaving 9 bases between them. This CDR3 region has 14 residues. CDR3 sequence (DNA): TGTGCCAGCAGTTTTCGGGTCCTCAATCAGCCCCAGCATTTT. Protein: CASSFRVLNQPQHF. The full variable domain, completed using reference TRBV28 and TRBJ1-5, is DVKVTQSSRYLVKRTGEKVFLECVQDMDHENMFWYRQDPGLGLRLIYFSYDVKMKEKGDIPEGYSVSREKKERFSLILESASTNQTSMYLCASSFRVLNQPQHFGDGTRLSIL.

V usage is TRBV5-8 and J usage is TRBJ1-1, with a tentative D call TRBD1 (5 bases). The length of the CDR3 is 14 residues. Germline V lookup: CDR1 SGHTS, CDR2 YDEGEE. The V gene lost 4 bases and the J gene lost 0 bases, with 10 bases spanning the gap. The CDR3 protein is CASSTGMMNTEAFF. The CDR3 DNA is TGTGCCAGCAGCACAGGAATGATGAACACTGAAGCTTTCTTT.

The chain is built from TRBV28 and TRBJ2-7; TRBD1 might be the D (7 bases). The length of the CDR3 is 17 residues. Germline assignment: CDR1 MDHEN and CDR2 SYDVKM. V lost 4 bases to trimming and J lost 3 bases, with 22 bases between them. The DNA of the CDR3 is TGTGCCAGCAGTTCCCCGCTGCCAGGGGGGTTTTACTACGAGCAGTACTTC. This codes for CASSSPLPGGFYYEQYF.

J is TRBJ2-7 and V is TRBV19, with TRBD2 matching over 10 bases. Looked up from germline, CDR1 is LNHDA and CDR2 is SQIVND (reference sequence). The CDR3 is 15 residues long. The junction had 6 bases not matched to a gene; V was cut back by 5 bases and J by 2 bases. CDR3 in amino acids: CASSRTSGDTYEQYF. The CDR3 DNA reads as TGTGCCAGTAGTCGCACTAGCGGGGACACCTACGAGCAGTACTTC.

This sequence joins TRBV4-2 and TRBJ2-2; 16 positions agree with TRBD2. This CDR3 contains 19 residues. CDR1 LGHNA and CDR2 YNFKEQ come from the germline V gene. With V trimmed by 3 bases and J by 3 bases, 7 bases remained unmatched. This chain's CDR3 is CASSQYGTSGRAHTGELFF. For the CDR3, the DNA is TGTGCCAGCAGCCAGTATGGGACTAGCGGGAGGGCGCACACCGGGGAGCTGTTTTTT.

V gene TRBV5-4 combines with J gene TRBJ1-1, with D possibly matching TRBD1 (5 bases). The CDR3 runs to 13 residues. CDR1 SGHNT and CDR2 YYREEE come from the germline V gene (reference sequence). V was clipped by 4 bases and J by 3 bases, with 10 bases between them. Written as DNA, the CDR3 is TGTGCCAGCAGCATGGACACTTACACTGAAGCTTTCTTT. Translated: CASSMDTYTEAFF.

The chain joins TRBV11-3 to TRBJ2-1, with 7 bases matching TRBD2. This CDR3 contains 14 residues. CDR1 is SGHNT, CDR2 YENEEA, per germline. V dropped 3 bases and J dropped 5; count of bases not matched to a gene: 4. In DNA form, the CDR3 reads TGTGCCAGCAGCTTTTTGGGACTACACAATGAGCAGTTCTTC. Translating it yields CASSFLGLHNEQFF.

The rearrangement joins TRBV6-1 to TRBJ1-1; weak D call: TRBD1 (6 bases). Looked up from germline, CDR1 is MNHNS and CDR2 is SASEGT. The CDR3 is made up of 14 amino acids. V shed 1 base and J shed 3 bases, with 9 bases lying between them. CDR3 coding DNA: TGTGCCAGCAGTGAAGGGGGGGCTCACACTGAAGCTTTCTTT. As protein: CASSEGGAHTEAFF.

The V gene is TRBV28, the J gene TRBJ2-5, with 7 bases identical to TRBD2. The tail of the sequence fits TRBJ2-7 better, so the J call may be wrong. Germline V CDR1 and CDR2: MDHEN, SYDVKM. The CDR3 runs to 13 residues. The CDR3 DNA is TGTGCCAGCAGACCCACTAGCGCCTACGAGCAGTACTTC. Its translation: CASRPTSAYEQYF.

This sequence joins TRBV23-1 and TRBJ2-6; unclear D gene. TRBV23-1 counts as an open reading frame of uncertain function. V was pared by 2 bases and J by 0 bases, with 11 bases between. The CDR3 extends over 17 amino acids. The CDR3 sequence: CASSQGPLYSGANVLTF. CDR3 DNA sequence: TGCGCCAGCAGTCAAGGGCCTCTTTACTCTGGGGCCAACGTCCTGACTTTC.

This chain joins TRBV4-1 and TRBJ1-1; D is undetermined. The CDR3 is 14 amino acids. Trimming took off 2 bases at V and 4 bases at J, with 11 bases between the two ends. Per germline, CDR1 MGHRA and CDR2 YSYEKL. The CDR3 region has the DNA TGCGCCAGCAGCCAACCCCTTAGGCGCACTGAAGCTTTCTTT. Translation: CASSQPLRRTEAFF.

This chain uses TRBV9 with TRBJ2-3; D is perhaps TRBD1 or TRBD2 (5 bases each). Germline CDR1 and CDR2: SGDLS and YYNGEE. V shed 0 bases and J shed 3 bases, with 14 bases lying between them. The CDR3 spans 16 residues. CDR3 region: CASSVVGGEGTDTQYF. The DNA of the CDR3 is TGTGCCAGCAGCGTAGTTGGGGGAGAGGGGACAGATACGCAGTATTTT. Combining the CDR3 with reference TRBV9 and TRBJ2-3 gives the whole variable domain DSGVTQTPKHLITATGQRVTLRCSPRSGDLSVYWYQQSLDQGLQFLIQYYNGEERAKGNILERFSAQQFPDLHSELNLSSLELGDSALYFCASSVVGGEGTDTQYFGPGTRLTVL.

CDR3 loop: CAIGGSPLHF. CDR3 DNA: TGTGCCATCGGGGGATCACCCCTCCACTTT. This chain links TRBV10-3 with TRBJ1-6; D is perhaps TRBD1 (5 bases). Germline CDR1 ENHRY, CDR2 SYGVKD. The V end lost 8 bases, the J end lost 10 bases, and 6 bases lay between the germline ends. The CDR3 contains 10 residues.